This TCR beta chain was identified in a study of T cells after yellow fever vaccination. Of note for this clonotype: Its antigen is unidentified.

Regarding the study as a whole: There was a possibility that FACS-sorted repertoires contained abundant clonotypes contaminating from the bulk population. The booster response re-showed most primary clones: over 95% CD4, roughly 91% CD8.

Trimming stripped 6 bases from V and 2 bases from J, with 20 bases between. This CDR3 region has 16 residues. TCRdb itself ran the 5' RACE reads through MiXCR, one entry per CDR3 protein. The sample contains 550,000 or so distinct CDR3 sequences, approximately 21% of which appear only once. The TCR comes from a young man who received the YFV17D yellow fever vaccine. The chain joins TRBV23-1 to TRBJ2-7; D possibly matches TRBD1 or TRBD2 (5 bases each). TRBV23-1 is an ORF, with its function uncertain. The source material was PBMCs, sampled 15 days after the yellow fever booster vaccination. CDR3 loop: CASSPCDGGWTYEQYF. For the CDR3, the DNA is TGCGCCAGCAGCCCCTGCGATGGGGGATGGACCTACGAGCAGTACTTC.